The present T cell receptor beta chain was sequenced within a study of T cell responses to AZD1222 COVID-19 vaccine. To note about this clone: Its specificity is unknown.

Study-wide results and caveats: Per reports, nearly half of all spike-specific TCRs target regions that are unmutated in variants.

There are 12 residues in the CDR3. Germline V gene lookup returns CDR1 MGHRA and CDR2 YSYEKL. Trimming removed 4 bases at V and 12 bases at J, with 13 bases between. The assay was immunoSEQ multiplex PCR, and TCRdb's table has in-frame clones only and misses some. The table has about 110,000 clones, roughly 88% seen once. Sequenced material: peripheral blood, taken on day 0 of AZD1222 vaccination. This receptor was obtained from an adult in good health. The genes are TRBV4-1 and TRBJ2-1; D is possibly TRBD2 (6 bases). The CDR3 bases are TGCGCCAGCAGCCCCATCGCGGGAAGGCAGTTCTTC. Protein: CASSPIAGRQFF.